These 17 T cell receptor beta chains were all obtained from the same sample, sequenced in a study of Graves' ophthalmopathy and Graves' hyperthyroidism (dated by TCRdb to the late 2010s). The run used an Illumina HiSeq 2000. TCR beta CDR3 regions were amplified from RNA transcripts for repertoire sequencing. The first round was an RT-PCR using HTBI primers with the Qiagen OneStep RT-PCR kit, and this first round was followed by a second-round multiplex PCR, then size selection and purification. TCRdb reprocessed the public reads (quality trimming at Q25 with fastp, clone calling with MiXCR) and kept in-frame beta chains. Rows matching on CDR3 protein sequence are summarized as one entry with the most common DNA and genes. The sample table holds 600,000 to 950,000 distinct CDR3 sequences, of which about 44% were seen once. 44% of the sample lies in the top ten. The sample comprised peripheral blood. The receptors come from an adult man with Graves' ophthalmopathy.

The sample holds many counts of this clonotype. The genes are TRBV15 and TRBJ2-2; TRBD1 matches at 8 bases. CDR1 and CDR2 from the germline V gene are LNHNV and YYDKDF (reference sequence). The CDR3 extends over 15 amino acids. The V and J ends lost 1 base and 5 bases, in that order; junction bases with no gene match: 3. The CDR3 DNA reads TGTGCCACCAGCAGAGGCCAGGGGGCAACCGGGGAGCTGTTTTTT. Translated, it gives CATSRGQGATGELFF.

This clonotype was recorded many times. The chain employs TRBV25-1 and TRBJ1-5; the D is unclear. The CDR3 is 12 residues long. Germline values: CDR1 MGHDK, CDR2 SYGVNS. Trimming left V 8 bases short and J 4 bases short, with 9 bases between. The CDR3 spells CASAVGNQPQHF. Here the CDR3 DNA reads TGTGCCAGCGCGGTGGGGAATCAGCCCCAGCATTTT.

This chain joins TRBV7-2 and TRBJ2-7, with D perhaps matching TRBD1 (6 bases). V was pared by 4 bases and J by 1 base, with 17 bases between. Germline-derived CDR1 and CDR2 are SGHTA and FQGNSA. The CDR3 runs to 16 residues. The CDR3 is CASSSPTGTSSYEQYF. CDR3 DNA sequence: TGTGCCAGCAGCTCCCCCACCGGGACAAGTTCCTACGAGCAGTACTTC.

This clonotype was detected many times. The chain links TRBV29-1 to TRBJ2-5; no definite D call. The CDR3 runs 13 residues. Germline CDR1 reads SQVTM; CDR2 reads ANQGSEA. The V and J ends lost 4 bases and 1 base respectively, with 10 bases between them. The CDR3 sequence is CSVVTQSQETQYF. The CDR3 bases are TGCAGCGTTGTAACGCAGAGCCAAGAGACCCAGTACTTC.

This clonotype has a count of ten or more. The chain recombines TRBV29-1 with TRBJ2-7; possibly TRBD1 or TRBD2 for D (5 bases each). The CDR3 is 12 residues long. The V and J ends lost 6 bases and 3 bases respectively, with 12 bases between them. CDR1 and CDR2 from the germline V gene are SQVTM and ANQGSEA. The chain's CDR3 is CSVPGPNYEQYF. In nucleotides, the CDR3 is TGCAGCGTCCCGGGACCAAACTACGAGCAGTACTTC.

As concerns this clonotype: A much bigger clone sits one base away, suggesting this may be a read error. The rearrangement joins TRBV29-1 to TRBJ2-7; TRBD1 matches at 8 bases. The CDR3 consists of 12 residues. From germline, CDR1 is SQVTM and CDR2 ANQGSEA. The CDR3 region is CNVFQGAGEQYF. The CDR3 nucleotides are TGCAACGTTTTTCAGGGGGCGGGAGAGCAGTACTTC.

The table lists this clonotype with a few counts. This sequence joins TRBV7-9 and TRBJ2-7; no reliable D call. Trimming removed 4 bases from V and 0 bases from J, with 16 bases in between. The germline V gene encodes CDR1 SEHNR and CDR2 FQNEAQ (reference sequence). The CDR3 runs 16 residues. The CDR3 DNA reads TGTGCCAGCAGCTCGACCTCTTGGTATACCTCCTACGAGCAGTACTTC. Protein product: CASSSTSWYTSYEQYF.

The rearrangement links TRBV6-6 to TRBJ2-7; D tentatively reads TRBD1 or TRBD2 (5 bases each). Germline V lookup: CDR1 MNHNY, CDR2 SVGAGI (reference sequence). Trimming cost V 0 bases and J 1 base, with 10 bases left between them. CDR3 length: 15 amino acids. CDR3: CASSYSDGTSYEQYF. The DNA of the CDR3 is TGTGCCAGCAGTTACTCGGACGGGACGTCCTACGAGCAGTACTTC.

The chain employs TRBV20-1 and TRBJ1-5; D gene unclear. In germline, CDR1 is DFQATT, CDR2 SNEGSKA (reference sequence). V was clipped by 1 base and J by 0 bases, with 16 bases between them. There are 17 residues in the CDR3. CDR3 protein: CSARVSGLGFSNQPQHF. DNA of the CDR3: TGCAGTGCTAGAGTTTCAGGCCTAGGGTTTAGCAATCAGCCCCAGCATTTT.

The chain links TRBV2 to TRBJ1-5; possibly TRBD1 for D (5 bases). Trimming left V 5 bases short and J 0 bases short, with 11 bases between. This CDR3 is 15 amino acids long. Germline V gene sequence: CDR1 SNHLY, CDR2 FYNNEI. The CDR3 coding sequence is TGTGCCAGCAGTACGACAGTTTATAGCAATCAGCCCCAGCATTTT. This codes for CASSTTVYSNQPQHF. Full variable domain (missing parts from reference TRBV2 and TRBJ1-5): EPEVTQTPSHQVTQMGQEVILRCVPISNHLYFYWYRQILGQKVEFLVSFYNNEISEKSEIFDDQFSVERPDGSNFTLKIRSTKLEDSAMYFCASSTTVYSNQPQHFGDGTRLSIL.

The chain couples TRBV12-3 or TRBV12-4 to TRBJ1-1; D unresolved. V gave up 3 bases and J gave up 2 bases, with 10 bases separating them. The CDR3 is 14 amino acids. The CDR3 loop is CASSFRRLNTEAFF. CDR3 nucleotide sequence: TGTGCCAGCAGTTTCAGGCGACTTAACACTGAAGCTTTCTTT.

Note on this clonotype: Since a much larger clone is just one base distant, this may be a read error. The chain is built from TRBV15 and TRBJ2-1; the D gene could be TRBD1 or TRBD2 (6 bases each). Germline CDR1 is LNHNV and CDR2 is YYDKDF (reference sequence). This CDR3 has 16 amino acids. The DNA of the CDR3 is TGTGCCGCCAGCTTTCGACTAGGGGGCTCCTACAATGAGCAGTTCTTC. Encoded protein: CAASFRLGGSYNEQFF.

The gene calls are TRBV25-1 and TRBJ1-3; D not resolved. V lost 8 bases and J 4 bases, leaving 12 bases between the germline ends. Germline CDR1 MGHDK, CDR2 SYGVNS. The CDR3 runs 13 residues. The CDR3 bases are TGTGCCAGCTCACCAGCACTCGGAAACACCATATATTTT. Its protein product is CASSPALGNTIYF. Supplemented by reference TRBV25-1 and TRBJ1-3, the full variable domain reads EADIYQTPRYLVIGTGKKITLECSQTMGHDKMYWYQQDPGMELHLIHYSYGVNSTEKGDLSSESTVSRIRTEHFPLTLESARPSHTSQYLCASSPALGNTIYFGEGSWLTVV.

Concerning this clonotype itself: Being one base from a much bigger clone, this may be a read error. The chain is built from TRBV20-1 and TRBJ1-2, with 9 bases that match TRBD1. The CDR3 is made up of 15 amino acids. Germline V gene data show CDR1 as DFQATT and CDR2 as SNEGSKA (reference sequence). J gave up 6 bases and V 0 bases, and 8 bases lay outside the gene matches. The DNA for the CDR3 is TGCAGTGCTAGAGATAGGGGACAGGGTTCCCATGGCTACACCTTC. Translation: CSARDRGQGSHGYTF.

The genes are TRBV7-2 and TRBJ2-3, with 8 positions matching TRBD2. Germline-derived CDR1 and CDR2 are SGHTA and FQGNSA. Germline trimming cut 4 bases from V and 2 bases from J; bases unmatched to any gene: 2. This CDR3 comprises 14 residues. Written as DNA, the CDR3 is TGTGCCAGCAGCTATAGCGGGGCCACAGATACGCAGTATTTT. The encoded protein is CASSYSGATDTQYF.

This clonotype was picked up many times. The chain joins TRBV2 to TRBJ1-1; tentative D call: TRBD1 (6 bases). Germline V gene sequence: CDR1 SNHLY, CDR2 FYNNEI. Deletions cut 6 bases from V and 3 bases from J, with 11 bases between. This CDR3 comprises 13 residues. CDR3 amino acids: CASRGGGDTEAFF. In nucleotides, the CDR3 is TGTGCCAGCAGGGGGGGCGGGGACACTGAAGCTTTCTTT.

At least ten counts were recorded for this clonotype. This sequence joins TRBV14 and TRBJ2-6; D is uncertain. The CDR3 runs to 14 residues. The germline V gene encodes CDR1 SGHDN and CDR2 FVKESK. Trimming removed 2 bases from V and 13 bases from J, with 15 bases in between. This chain's CDR3 is CASSQKVDFRVLTF. The CDR3 DNA reads as TGTGCCAGCAGCCAAAAGGTCGACTTCAGGGTCCTGACTTTC.